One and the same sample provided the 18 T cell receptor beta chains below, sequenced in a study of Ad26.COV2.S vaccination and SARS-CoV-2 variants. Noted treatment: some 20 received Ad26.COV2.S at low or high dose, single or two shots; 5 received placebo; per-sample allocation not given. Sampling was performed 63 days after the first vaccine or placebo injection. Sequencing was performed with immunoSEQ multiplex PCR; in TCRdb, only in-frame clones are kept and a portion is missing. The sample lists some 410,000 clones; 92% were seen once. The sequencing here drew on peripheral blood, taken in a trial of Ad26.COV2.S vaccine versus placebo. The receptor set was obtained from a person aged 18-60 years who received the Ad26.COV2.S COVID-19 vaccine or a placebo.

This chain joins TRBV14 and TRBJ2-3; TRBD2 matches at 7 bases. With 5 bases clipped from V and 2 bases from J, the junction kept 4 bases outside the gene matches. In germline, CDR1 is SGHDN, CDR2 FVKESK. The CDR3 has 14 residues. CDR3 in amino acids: CASSLGDYTDTQYF. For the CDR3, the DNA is TGTGCCAGCAGCTTAGGGGACTACACAGATACGCAGTATTTT.

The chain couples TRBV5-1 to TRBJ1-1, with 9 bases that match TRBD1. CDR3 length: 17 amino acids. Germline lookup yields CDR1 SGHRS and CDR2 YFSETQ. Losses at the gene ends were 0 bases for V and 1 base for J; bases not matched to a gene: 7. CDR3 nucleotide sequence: TGCGCCAGCAGCTTGGCTGTTACAGGGGGCTCGAACACTGAAGCTTTCTTT. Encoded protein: CASSLAVTGGSNTEAFF.

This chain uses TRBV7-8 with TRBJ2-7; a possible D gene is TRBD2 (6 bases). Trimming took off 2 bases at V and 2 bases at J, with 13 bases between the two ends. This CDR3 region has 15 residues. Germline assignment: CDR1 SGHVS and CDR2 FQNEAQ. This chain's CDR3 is CASSLLGGMAYEQYF. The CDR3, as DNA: TGTGCCAGCAGCTTACTCGGGGGAATGGCCTACGAGCAGTACTTC.

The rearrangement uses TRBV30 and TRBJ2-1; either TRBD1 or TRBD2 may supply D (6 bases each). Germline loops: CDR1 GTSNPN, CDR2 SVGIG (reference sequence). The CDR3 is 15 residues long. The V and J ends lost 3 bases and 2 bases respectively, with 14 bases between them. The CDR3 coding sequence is TGTGCCTGGAGGGGCGGGGCAGGGGCCTACAATGAGCAGTTCTTC. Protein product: CAWRGGAGAYNEQFF.

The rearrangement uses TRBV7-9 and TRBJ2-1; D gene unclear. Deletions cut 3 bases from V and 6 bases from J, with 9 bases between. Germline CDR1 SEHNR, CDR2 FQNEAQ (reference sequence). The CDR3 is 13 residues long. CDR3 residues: CASSFSDGNEQFF. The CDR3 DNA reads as TGTGCCAGCAGCTTCTCGGACGGCAATGAGCAGTTCTTC.

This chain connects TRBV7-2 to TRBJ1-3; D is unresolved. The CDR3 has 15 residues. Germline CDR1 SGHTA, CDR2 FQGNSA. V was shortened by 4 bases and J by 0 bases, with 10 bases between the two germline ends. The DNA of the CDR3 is TGTGCCAGCAGCTCTTACGGGGACTCTGGAAACACCATATATTTT. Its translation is CASSSYGDSGNTIYF.

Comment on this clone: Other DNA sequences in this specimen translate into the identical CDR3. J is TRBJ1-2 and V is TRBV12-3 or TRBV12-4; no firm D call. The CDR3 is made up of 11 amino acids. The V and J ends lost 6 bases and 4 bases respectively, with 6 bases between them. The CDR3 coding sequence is TGTGCCAGCAGCCTCCTCTATGGCTACACCTTC. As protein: CASSLLYGYTF.

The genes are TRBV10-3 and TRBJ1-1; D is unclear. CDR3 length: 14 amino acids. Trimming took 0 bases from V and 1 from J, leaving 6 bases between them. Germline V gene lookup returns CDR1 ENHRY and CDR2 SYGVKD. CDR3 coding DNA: TGTGCCATCAGTGAGTCTTTGGAGAACACTGAAGCTTTCTTT. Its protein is CAISESLENTEAFF.

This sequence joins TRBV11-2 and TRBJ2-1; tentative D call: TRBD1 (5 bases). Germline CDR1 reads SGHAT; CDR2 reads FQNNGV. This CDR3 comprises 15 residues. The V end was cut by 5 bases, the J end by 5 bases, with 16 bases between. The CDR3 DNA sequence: TGTGCCAGCAGCAGCCACCTAACAGGCGACAATGAGCAGTTCTTC. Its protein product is CASSSHLTGDNEQFF.

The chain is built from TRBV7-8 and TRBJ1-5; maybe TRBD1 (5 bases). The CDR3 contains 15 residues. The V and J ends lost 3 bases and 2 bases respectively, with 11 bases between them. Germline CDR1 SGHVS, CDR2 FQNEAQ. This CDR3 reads CASSFSEGGNQPQHF. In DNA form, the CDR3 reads TGTGCCAGCAGCTTTTCGGAAGGGGGCAATCAGCCCCAGCATTTT.

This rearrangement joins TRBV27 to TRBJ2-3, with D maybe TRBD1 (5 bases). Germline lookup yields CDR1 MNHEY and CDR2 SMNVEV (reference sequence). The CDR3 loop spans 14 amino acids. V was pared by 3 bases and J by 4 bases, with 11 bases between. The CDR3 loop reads CASSLWQGSDTQYF. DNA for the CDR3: TGTGCCAGCAGTTTGTGGCAGGGCTCAGATACGCAGTATTTT.

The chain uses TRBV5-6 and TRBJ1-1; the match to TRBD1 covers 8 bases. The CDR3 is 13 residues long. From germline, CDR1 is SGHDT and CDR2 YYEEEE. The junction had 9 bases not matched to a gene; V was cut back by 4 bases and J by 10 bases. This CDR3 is CASSPGQAVRAFF. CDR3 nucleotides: TGTGCCAGCAGCCCGGGACAGGCGGTACGAGCTTTCTTT.

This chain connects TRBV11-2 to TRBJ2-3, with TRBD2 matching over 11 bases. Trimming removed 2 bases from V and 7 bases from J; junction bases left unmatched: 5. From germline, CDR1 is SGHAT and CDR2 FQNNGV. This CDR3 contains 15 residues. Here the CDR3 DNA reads TGTGCCAGCAGCTTACGGCTAGCGGGGGGATATACGCAGTATTTT. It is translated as CASSLRLAGGYTQYF.

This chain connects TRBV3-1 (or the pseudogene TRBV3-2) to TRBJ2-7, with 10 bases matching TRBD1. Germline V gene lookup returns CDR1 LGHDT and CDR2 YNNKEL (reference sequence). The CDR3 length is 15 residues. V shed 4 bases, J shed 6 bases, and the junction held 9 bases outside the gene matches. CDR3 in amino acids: CASSRTGTGVVEQYF. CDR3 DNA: TGTGCCAGCAGCCGCACCGGGACAGGGGTTGTCGAGCAGTACTTC.

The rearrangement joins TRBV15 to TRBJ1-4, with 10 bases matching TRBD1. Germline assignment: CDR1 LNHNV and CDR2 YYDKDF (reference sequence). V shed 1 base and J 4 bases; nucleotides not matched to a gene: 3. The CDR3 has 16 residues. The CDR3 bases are TGTGCCACCAGCAGAGGGACAGGGGGTTTTAATGAAAAACTGTTTTTT. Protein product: CATSRGTGGFNEKLFF.

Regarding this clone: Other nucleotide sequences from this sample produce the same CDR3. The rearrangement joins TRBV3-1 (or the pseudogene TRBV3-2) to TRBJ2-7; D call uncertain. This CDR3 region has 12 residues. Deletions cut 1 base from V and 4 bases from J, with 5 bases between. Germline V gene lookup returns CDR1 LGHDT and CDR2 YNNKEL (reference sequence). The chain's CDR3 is CASSQVSYEQYF. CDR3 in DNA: TGTGCCAGCAGCCAAGTATCATACGAGCAGTACTTC.

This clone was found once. The DNA for the CDR3 is TGTGCTAGTGGTCCCGGGACAGGGCAATACAATGAGCAGTTCTTC. Its protein product is CASGPGTGQYNEQFF. The chain couples TRBV12-5 to TRBJ2-1; 9 bases line up with TRBD1. In germline, CDR1 is LGHNT, CDR2 FRNRAP. The CDR3 is made up of 15 amino acids. Germline trimming cut 5 bases from V and 4 bases from J; bases unmatched to any gene: 6.

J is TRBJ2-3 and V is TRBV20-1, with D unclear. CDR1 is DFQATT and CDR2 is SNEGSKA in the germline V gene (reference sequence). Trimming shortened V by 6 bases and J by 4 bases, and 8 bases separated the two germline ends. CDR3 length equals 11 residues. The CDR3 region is CSADLADTQYF. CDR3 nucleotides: TGCAGTGCAGACCTAGCAGATACGCAGTATTTT.